The clone carrying this T cell receptor (beta chain) was recorded only once. These data come from a study of OX40 agonist ivuxolimab in advanced cancers. Overall study context: Patients were given ivuxolimab, an antibody that agonizes OX40 (CD134). All patients had ivuxolimab intravenously every 2 weeks at 0.01 to 10 mg/kg. A male proportion of 82.7% was recorded, with mean age approximately 57 years and range about 20 to 85.

V gave up 0 bases and J gave up 3 bases; unmatched junction bases: 1. The CDR3 totals 14 residues. CDR1 and CDR2 (germline): LNHNV, YYDKDF (reference sequence). Only in-frame clones appear in the TCRdb table, and some are missing; sequencing was by immunoSEQ multiplex PCR. The sample lists some 86,000 clones; roughly 87% were seen once. Exclusion applied to patients with autoimmune disease history or systemic immunosuppression. This sample comprised CD4+ or CD8+ T cells sorted from blood, obtained in a trial of the OX40 agonist ivuxolimab. This chain uses TRBV15 with TRBJ1-1; 7 bases are shared with TRBD1. The sequence was collected from an adult with an advanced solid tumor such as melanoma, head and neck, liver or kidney cancer. CDR3 region: CATSRDRGDTEAFF. CDR3 bases: TGTGCCACCAGCAGAGACAGGGGGGACACTGAAGCTTTCTTT.